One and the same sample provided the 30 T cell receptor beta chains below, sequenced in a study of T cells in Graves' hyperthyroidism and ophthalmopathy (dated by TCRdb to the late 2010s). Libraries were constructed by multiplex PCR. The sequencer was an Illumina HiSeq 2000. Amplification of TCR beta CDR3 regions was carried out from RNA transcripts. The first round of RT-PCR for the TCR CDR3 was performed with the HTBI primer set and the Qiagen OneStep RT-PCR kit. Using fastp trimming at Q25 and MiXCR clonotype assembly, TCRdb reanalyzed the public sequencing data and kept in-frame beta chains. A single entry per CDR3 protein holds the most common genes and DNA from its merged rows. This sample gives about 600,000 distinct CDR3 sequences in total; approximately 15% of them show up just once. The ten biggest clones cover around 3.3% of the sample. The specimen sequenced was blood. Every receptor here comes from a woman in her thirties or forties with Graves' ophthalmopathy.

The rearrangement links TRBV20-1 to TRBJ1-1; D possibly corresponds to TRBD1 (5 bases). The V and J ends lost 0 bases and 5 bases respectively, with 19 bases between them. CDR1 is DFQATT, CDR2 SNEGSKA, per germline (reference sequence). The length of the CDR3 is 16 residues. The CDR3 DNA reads TGCAGTGCTAGAGAACAGGTAGGGGTCATCAGGACTGAAGCTTTCTTT. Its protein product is CSAREQVGVIRTEAFF.

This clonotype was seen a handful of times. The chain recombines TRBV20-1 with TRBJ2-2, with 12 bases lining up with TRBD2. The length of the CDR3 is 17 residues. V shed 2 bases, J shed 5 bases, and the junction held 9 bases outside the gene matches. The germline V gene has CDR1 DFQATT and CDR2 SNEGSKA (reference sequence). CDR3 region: CSARPPASGRGTGELFF. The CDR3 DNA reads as TGCAGTGCTAGACCCCCTGCTAGCGGGAGGGGGACCGGGGAGCTGTTTTTT.

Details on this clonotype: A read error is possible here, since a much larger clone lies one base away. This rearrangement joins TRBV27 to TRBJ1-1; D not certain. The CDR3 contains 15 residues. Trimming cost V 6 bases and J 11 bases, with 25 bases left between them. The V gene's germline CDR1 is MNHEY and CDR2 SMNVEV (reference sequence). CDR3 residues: CASRPPDRGFVGAFF. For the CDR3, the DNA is TGTGCCAGCAGGCCTCCGGACCGCGGGTTCGTGGGGGCTTTCTTT.

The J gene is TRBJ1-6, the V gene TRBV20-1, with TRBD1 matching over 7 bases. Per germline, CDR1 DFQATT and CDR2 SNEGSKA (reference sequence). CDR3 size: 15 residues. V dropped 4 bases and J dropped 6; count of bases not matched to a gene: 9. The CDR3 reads CSATEHRGLNSPLHF. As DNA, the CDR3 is TGCAGTGCTACAGAACACAGGGGCCTTAATTCACCCCTCCACTTT.

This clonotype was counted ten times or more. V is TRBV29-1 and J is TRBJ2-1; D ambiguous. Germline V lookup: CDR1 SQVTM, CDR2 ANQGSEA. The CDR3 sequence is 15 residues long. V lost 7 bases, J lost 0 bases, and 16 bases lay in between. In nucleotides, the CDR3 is TGCAGCGACGTTAACAGAGAAAGCTCCTACAATGAGCAGTTCTTC. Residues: CSDVNRESSYNEQFF.

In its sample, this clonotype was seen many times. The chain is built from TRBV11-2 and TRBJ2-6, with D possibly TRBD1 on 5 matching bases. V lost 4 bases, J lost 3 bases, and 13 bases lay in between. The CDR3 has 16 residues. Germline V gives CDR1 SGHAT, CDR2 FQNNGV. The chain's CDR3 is CASSSLGQNGANVLTF. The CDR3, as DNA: TGTGCCAGCAGCTCGCTGGGGCAAAATGGGGCCAACGTCCTGACTTTC. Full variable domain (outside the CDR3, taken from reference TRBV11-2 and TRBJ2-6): EAGVAQSPRYKIIEKRQSVAFWCNPISGHATLYWYQQILGQGPKLLIQFQNNGVVDDSQLPKDRFSAERLKGVDSTLKIQPAKLEDSAVYLCASSSLGQNGANVLTFGAGSRLTVL.

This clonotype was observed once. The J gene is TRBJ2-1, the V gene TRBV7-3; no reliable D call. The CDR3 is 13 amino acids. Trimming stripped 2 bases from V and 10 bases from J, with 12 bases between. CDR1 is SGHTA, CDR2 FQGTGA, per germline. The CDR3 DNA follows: TGTGCCAGCAGCTTAGAGCCAGCCGGGGAGCAGTTCTTC. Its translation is CASSLEPAGEQFF. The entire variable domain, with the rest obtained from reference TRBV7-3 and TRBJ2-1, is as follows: GAGVSQTPSNKVTEKGKYVELRCDPISGHTALYWYRQSLGQGPEFLIYFQGTGAADDSGLPNDRFFAVRPEGSVSTLKIQRTERGDSAVYLCASSLEPAGEQFFGPGTRLTVL.

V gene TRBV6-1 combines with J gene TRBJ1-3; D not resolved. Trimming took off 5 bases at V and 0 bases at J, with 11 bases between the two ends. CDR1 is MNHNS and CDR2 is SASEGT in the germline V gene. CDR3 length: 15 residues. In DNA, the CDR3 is TGTGCCAGCAGTCCCGCCGCCGGCTCTGGAAACACCATATATTTT. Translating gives CASSPAAGSGNTIYF.

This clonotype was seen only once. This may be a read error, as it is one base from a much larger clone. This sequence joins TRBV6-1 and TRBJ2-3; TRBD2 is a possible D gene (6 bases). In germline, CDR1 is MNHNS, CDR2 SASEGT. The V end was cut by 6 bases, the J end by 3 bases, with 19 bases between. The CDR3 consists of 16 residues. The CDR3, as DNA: TGTGCCAGCAGCCCTCTACTAGCTATTCAGACAGATACGCAGTATTTT. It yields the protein CASSPLLAIQTDTQYF.

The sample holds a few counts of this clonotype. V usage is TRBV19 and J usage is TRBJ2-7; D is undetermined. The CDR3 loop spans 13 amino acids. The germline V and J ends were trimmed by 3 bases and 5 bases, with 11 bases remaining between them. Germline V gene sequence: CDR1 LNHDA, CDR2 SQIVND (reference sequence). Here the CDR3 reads CASSMELADEQYF. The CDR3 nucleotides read TGTGCCAGTAGTATGGAGTTGGCCGACGAGCAGTACTTC.

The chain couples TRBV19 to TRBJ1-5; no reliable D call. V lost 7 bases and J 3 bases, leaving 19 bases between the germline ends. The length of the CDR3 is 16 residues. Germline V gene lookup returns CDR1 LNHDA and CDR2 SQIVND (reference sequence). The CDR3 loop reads CASTTIGNSYNQPQHF. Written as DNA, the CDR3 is TGTGCCAGTACCACCATAGGGAACAGCTACAATCAGCCCCAGCATTTT.

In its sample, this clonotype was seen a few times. As DNA, the CDR3 is TGTGCCAGCAGTCCCCTCCAGACAGGCTACGAGCAGTACTTC. Translation gives CASSPLQTGYEQYF. The chain couples TRBV27 to TRBJ2-7, with a tentative D call TRBD1 (6 bases). CDR1 is MNHEY and CDR2 is SMNVEV in the germline V gene (reference sequence). This CDR3 has 14 residues. V lost 5 bases and J lost 3, with 14 bases in between.

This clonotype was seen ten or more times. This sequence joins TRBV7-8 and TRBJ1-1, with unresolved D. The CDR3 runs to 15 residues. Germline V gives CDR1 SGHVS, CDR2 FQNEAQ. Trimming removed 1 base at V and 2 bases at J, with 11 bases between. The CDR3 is CASSLGPPPNTEAFF. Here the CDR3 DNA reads TGTGCCAGCAGCTTAGGTCCGCCACCAAACACTGAAGCTTTCTTT.

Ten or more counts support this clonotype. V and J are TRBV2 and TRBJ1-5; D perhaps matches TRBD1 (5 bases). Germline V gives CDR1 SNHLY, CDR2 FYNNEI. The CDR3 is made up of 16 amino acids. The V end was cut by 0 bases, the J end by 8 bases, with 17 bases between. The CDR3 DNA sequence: TGTGCCAGCAGTGAAGCGTCCAGGAGCCTCAGGGAGCCCCAGCATTTT. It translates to CASSEASRSLREPQHF.

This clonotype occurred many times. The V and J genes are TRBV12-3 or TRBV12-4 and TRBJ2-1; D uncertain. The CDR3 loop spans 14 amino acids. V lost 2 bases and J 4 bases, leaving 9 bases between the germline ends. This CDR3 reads CASSLSHGYNEQFF. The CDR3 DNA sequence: TGTGCCAGCAGTTTAAGTCACGGTTACAATGAGCAGTTCTTC.

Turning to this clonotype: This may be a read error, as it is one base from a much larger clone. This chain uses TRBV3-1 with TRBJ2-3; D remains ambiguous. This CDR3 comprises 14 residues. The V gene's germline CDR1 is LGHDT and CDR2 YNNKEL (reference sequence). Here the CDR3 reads CTSSQEITGDTQYF. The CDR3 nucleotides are TGTACCAGCAGCCAAGAAATAACTGGAGATACGCAGTATTTT.

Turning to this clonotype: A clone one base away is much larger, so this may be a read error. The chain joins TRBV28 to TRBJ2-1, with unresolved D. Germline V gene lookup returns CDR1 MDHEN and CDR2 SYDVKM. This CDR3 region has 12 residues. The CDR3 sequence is CASSLDEDEQLF. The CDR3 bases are TGTGCCAGCAGTTTGGACGAGGATGAGCAGCTCTTC.

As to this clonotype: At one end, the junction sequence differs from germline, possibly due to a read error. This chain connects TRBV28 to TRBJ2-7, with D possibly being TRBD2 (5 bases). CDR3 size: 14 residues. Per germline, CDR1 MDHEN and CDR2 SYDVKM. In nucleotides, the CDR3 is TGTGCCTGCAGTAATCCCGGGGTGTCCTACGAGCAGTACTTC. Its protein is CACSNPGVSYEQYF.

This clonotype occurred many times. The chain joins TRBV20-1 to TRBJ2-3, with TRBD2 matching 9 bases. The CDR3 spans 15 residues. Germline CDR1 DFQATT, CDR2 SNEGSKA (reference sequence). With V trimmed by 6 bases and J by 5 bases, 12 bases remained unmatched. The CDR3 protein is CSAVVDSGGRDTQYF. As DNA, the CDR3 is TGCAGTGCCGTAGTAGATAGCGGGGGCCGAGATACGCAGTATTTT.

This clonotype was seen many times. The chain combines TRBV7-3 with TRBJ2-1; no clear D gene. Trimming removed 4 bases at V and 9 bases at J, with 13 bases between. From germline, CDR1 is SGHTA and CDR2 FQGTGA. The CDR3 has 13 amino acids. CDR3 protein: CASSSSIGIEQFF. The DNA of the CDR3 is TGTGCCAGCAGCTCATCTATAGGGATTGAGCAGTTCTTC.

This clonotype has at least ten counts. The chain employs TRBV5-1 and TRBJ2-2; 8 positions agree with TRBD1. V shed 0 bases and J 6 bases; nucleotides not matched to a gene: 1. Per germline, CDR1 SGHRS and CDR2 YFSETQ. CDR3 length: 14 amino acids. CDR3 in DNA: TGCGCCAGCAGCTTGGGACAGGGGTCCGGGGAGCTGTTTTTT. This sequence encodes CASSLGQGSGELFF.

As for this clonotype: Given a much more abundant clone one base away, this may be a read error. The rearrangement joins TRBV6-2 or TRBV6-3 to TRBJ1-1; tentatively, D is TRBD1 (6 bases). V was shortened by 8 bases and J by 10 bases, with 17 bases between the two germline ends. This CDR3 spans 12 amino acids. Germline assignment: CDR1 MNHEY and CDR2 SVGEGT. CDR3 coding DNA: TGTGCCAGCCGGGGGCCAGGCCATGGAGCTTTCTTT. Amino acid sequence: CASRGPGHGAFF.

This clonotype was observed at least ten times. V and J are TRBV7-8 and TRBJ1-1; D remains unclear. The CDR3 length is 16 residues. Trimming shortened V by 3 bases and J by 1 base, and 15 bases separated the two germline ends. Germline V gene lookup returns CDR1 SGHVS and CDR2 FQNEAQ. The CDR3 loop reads CASSFGWGRSNTEAFF. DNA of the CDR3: TGTGCCAGCAGCTTCGGCTGGGGTAGGTCGAACACTGAAGCTTTCTTT.

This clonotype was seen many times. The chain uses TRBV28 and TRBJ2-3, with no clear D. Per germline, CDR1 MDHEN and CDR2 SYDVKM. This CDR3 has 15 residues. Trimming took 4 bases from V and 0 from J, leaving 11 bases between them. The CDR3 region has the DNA TGTGCCAGCAGTTCCAAGGGCATCAGCACAGATACGCAGTATTTT. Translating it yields CASSSKGISTDTQYF.

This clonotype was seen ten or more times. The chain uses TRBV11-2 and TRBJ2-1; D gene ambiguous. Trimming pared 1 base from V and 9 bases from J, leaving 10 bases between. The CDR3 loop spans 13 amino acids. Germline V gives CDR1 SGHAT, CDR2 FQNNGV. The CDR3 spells CASSLGGLGEQFF. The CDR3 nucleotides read TGTGCCAGCAGCTTAGGTGGTTTGGGTGAGCAGTTCTTC. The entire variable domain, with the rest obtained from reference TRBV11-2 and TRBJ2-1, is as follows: EAGVAQSPRYKIIEKRQSVAFWCNPISGHATLYWYQQILGQGPKLLIQFQNNGVVDDSQLPKDRFSAERLKGVDSTLKIQPAKLEDSAVYLCASSLGGLGEQFFGPGTRLTVL.

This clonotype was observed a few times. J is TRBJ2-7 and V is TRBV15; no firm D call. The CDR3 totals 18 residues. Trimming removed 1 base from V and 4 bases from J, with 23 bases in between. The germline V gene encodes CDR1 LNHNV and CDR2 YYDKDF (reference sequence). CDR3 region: CATSRGSSVPRLGYEQYF. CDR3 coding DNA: TGTGCCACCAGCAGAGGGTCGTCAGTTCCCCGCCTAGGGTACGAGCAGTACTTC. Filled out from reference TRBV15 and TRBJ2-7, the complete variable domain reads DAMVIQNPRYQVTQFGKPVTLSCSQTLNHNVMYWYQQKSSQAPKLLFHYYDKDFNNEADTPDNFQSRRPNTSFCFLDIRSPGLGDTAMYLCATSRGSSVPRLGYEQYFGPGTRLTVT.

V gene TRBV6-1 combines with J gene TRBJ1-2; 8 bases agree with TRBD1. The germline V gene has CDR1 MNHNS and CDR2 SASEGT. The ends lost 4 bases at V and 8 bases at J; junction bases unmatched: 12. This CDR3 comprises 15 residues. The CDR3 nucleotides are TGTGCCAGCAGTGGGAGAGGGACAGGAGGGCGGGGCTACACCTTC. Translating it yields CASSGRGTGGRGYTF.

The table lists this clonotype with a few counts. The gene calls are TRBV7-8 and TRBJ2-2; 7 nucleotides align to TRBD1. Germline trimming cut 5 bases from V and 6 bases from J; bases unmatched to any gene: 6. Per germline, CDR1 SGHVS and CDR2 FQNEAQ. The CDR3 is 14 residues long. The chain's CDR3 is CASSPDRVPGELFF. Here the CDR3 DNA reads TGTGCCAGCAGCCCCGACAGGGTCCCCGGGGAGCTGTTTTTT. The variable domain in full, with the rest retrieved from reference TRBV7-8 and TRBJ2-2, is GAGVSQSPRYKVAKRGQDVALRCDPISGHVSLFWYQQALGQGPEFLTYFQNEAQLDKSGLPSDRFFAERPEGSVSTLKIQRTQQEDSAVYLCASSPDRVPGELFFGEGSRLTVL.

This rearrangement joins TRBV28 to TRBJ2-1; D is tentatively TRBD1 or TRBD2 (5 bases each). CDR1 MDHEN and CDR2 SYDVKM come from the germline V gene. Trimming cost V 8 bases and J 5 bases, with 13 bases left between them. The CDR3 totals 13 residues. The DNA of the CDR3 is TGTGCCAGCTACCAGGGCGGGCACAATGAGCAGTTCTTC. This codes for CASYQGGHNEQFF.

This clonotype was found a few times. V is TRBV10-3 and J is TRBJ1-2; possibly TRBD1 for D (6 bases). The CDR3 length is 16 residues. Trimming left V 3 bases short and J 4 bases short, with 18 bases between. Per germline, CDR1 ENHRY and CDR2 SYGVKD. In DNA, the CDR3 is TGTGCCATCAGTGAAACGTCTGACAGGAGGACCTATGGCTACACCTTC. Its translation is CAISETSDRRTYGYTF.